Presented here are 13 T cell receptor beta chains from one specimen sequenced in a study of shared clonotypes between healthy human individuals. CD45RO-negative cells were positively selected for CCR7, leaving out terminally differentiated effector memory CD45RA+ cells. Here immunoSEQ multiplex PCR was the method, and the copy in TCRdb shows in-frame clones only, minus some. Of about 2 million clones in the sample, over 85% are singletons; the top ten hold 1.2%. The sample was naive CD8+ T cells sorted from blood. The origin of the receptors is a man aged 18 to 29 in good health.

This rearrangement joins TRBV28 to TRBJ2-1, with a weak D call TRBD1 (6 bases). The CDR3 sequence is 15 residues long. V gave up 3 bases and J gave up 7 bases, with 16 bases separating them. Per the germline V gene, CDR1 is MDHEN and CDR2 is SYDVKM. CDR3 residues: CASSLRGLAWNEQFF. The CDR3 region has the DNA TGTGCCAGCAGTTTGAGGGGGTTAGCGTGGAATGAGCAGTTCTTC.

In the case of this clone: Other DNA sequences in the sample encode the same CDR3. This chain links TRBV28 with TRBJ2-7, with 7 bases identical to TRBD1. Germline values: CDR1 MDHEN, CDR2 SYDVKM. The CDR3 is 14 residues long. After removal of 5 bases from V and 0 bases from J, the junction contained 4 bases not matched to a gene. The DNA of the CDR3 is TGTGCCAGCAGTCTCCGGGACAGCTCCTACGAGCAGTACTTC. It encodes CASSLRDSSYEQYF.

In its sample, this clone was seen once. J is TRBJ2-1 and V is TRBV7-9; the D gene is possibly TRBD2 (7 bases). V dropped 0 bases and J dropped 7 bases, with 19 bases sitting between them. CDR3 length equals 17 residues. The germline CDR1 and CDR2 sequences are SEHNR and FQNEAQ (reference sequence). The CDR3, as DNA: TGTGCCAGCAGCTTAGCGCGGGGACACCCCGGGGGGAATGAGCAGTTCTTC. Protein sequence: CASSLARGHPGGNEQFF.

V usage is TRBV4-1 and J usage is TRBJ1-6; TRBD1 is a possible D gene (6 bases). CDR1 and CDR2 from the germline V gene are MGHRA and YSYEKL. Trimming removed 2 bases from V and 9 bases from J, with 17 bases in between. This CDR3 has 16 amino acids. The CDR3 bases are TGCGCCAGCAGCCAACCTGGGGGGGGCGCAGGTTCACCCCTCCACTTT. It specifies CASSQPGGGAGSPLHF.

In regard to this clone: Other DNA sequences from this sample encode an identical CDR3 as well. Here the CDR3 reads CSVEGTGGETQYF. The CDR3 DNA follows: TGCAGCGTTGAAGGGACAGGGGGGGAGACCCAGTACTTC. The chain recombines TRBV29-1 with TRBJ2-5; the match to TRBD1 covers 10 bases. This CDR3 contains 13 residues. Unmatched junction bases numbered 1, after V lost 1 base and J lost 5 bases. Looked up from germline, CDR1 is SQVTM and CDR2 is ANQGSEA.

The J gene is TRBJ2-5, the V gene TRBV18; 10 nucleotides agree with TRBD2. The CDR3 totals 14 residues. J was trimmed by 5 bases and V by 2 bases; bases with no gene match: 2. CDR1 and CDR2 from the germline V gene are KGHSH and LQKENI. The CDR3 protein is CASSPTSGVETQYF. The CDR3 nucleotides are TGTGCCAGCTCACCAACTAGCGGGGTGGAGACCCAGTACTTC.

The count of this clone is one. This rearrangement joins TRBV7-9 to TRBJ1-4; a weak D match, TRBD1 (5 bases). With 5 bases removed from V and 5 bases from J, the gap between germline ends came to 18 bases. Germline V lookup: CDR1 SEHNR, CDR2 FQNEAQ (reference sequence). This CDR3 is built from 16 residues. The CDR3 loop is CASSAGKWDGNEKLFF. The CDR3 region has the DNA TGTGCCAGCAGCGCCGGCAAATGGGACGGCAATGAAAAACTGTTTTTT. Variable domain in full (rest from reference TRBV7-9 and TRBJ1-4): DTGVSQNPRHKITKRGQNVTFRCDPISEHNRLYWYRQTLGQGPEFLTYFQNEAQLEKSRLLSDRFSAERPKGSFSTLEIQRTEQGDSAMYLCASSAGKWDGNEKLFFGSGTQLSVL.

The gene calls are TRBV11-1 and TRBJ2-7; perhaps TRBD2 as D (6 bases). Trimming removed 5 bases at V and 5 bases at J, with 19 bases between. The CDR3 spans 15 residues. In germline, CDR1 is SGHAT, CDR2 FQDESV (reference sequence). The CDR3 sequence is CASSTPGEGSHEQYF. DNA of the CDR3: TGTGCCAGCAGCACCCCGGGGGAAGGGAGCCACGAGCAGTACTTC. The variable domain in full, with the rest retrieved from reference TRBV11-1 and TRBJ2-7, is EAEVAQSPRYKITEKSQAVAFWCDPISGHATLYWYRQILGQGPELLVQFQDESVVDDSQLPKDRFSAERLKGVDSTLKIQPAELGDSAMYLCASSTPGEGSHEQYFGPGTRLTVT.

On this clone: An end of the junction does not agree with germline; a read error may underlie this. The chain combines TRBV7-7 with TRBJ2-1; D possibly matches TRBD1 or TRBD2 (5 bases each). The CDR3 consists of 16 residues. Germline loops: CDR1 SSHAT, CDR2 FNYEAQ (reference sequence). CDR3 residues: CASSLVLGATYNEQFF. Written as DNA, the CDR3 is TGTGCTAGCAGCTTAGTACTAGGGGCGACCTACAATGAGCAGTTCTTC. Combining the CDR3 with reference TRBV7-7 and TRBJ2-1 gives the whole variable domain GAGVSQSPRYKVTKRGQDVTLRCDPISSHATLYWYQQALGQGPEFLTYFNYEAQPDKSGLPSDRFSAERPEGSISTLTIQRTEQRDSAMYRCASSLVLGATYNEQFFGPGTRLTVL.

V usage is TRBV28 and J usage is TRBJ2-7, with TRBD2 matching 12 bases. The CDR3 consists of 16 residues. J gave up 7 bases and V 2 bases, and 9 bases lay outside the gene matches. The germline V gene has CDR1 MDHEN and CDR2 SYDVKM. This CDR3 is CASSLRASGGAREQYF. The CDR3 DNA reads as TGTGCCAGCAGTTTAAGGGCTAGCGGGGGGGCGCGGGAGCAGTACTTC.

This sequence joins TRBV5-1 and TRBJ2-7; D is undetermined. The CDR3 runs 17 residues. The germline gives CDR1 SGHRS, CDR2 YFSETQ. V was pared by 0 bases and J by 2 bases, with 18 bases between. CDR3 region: CASSLEWSGAIPYEQYF. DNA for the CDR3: TGCGCCAGCAGCTTGGAGTGGAGTGGTGCGATTCCCTACGAGCAGTACTTC.

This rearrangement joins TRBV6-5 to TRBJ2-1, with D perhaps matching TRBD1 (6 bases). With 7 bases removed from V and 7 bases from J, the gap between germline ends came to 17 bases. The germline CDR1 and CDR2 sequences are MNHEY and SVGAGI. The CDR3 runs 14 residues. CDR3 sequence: CASTQGGIGNEQFF. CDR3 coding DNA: TGTGCCAGCACCCAAGGGGGAATCGGTAATGAGCAGTTCTTC.

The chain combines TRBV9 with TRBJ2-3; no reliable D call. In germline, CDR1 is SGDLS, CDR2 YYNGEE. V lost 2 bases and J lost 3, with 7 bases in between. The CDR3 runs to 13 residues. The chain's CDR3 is CASSVLVTDTQYF. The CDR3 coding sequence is TGTGCCAGCAGCGTGCTAGTTACAGATACGCAGTATTTT.